This T cell receptor (beta chain) comes out of a study of blood T cell repertoires in COVID-19. Sequenced by immunoSEQ multiplex PCR; TCRdb stores in-frame clones only, minus some. Altogether approximately 200,000 clones are present, 87% being singletons, with the ten largest covering approximately 2.4%. Specimen: PBMCs or T cells enriched from blood (not recorded which). This TCR came from a woman aged 30 to 39 who had recovered from COVID-19.

CDR3 region: CASSLTGTSSYEQYF. The CDR3, as DNA: TGTGCCAGTAGTCTTACCGGGACTAGTTCCTACGAGCAGTACTTC. The chain carries TRBV19 and TRBJ2-7; 8 positions agree with TRBD2. CDR3 length: 15 residues. The V gene's germline CDR1 is LNHDA and CDR2 SQIVND (reference sequence). The ends lost 5 bases at V and 1 base at J; junction bases unmatched: 7. The full variable domain, completed using reference TRBV19 and TRBJ2-7, is DGGITQSPKYLFRKEGQNVTLSCEQNLNHDAMYWYRQDPGQGLRLIYYSQIVNDFQKGDIAEGYSVSREKKESFPLTVTSAQKNPTAFYLCASSLTGTSSYEQYFGPGTRLTVT.